Following are 21 T cell receptor beta chains from one sample sequenced in a study of Graves' ophthalmopathy and Graves' hyperthyroidism (dated by TCRdb to between 2017 and 2018). Reads for this sample came from an Illumina HiSeq 2000. For repertoire sequencing, the TCR beta CDR3 regions were amplified from RNA transcripts. The first round of RT-PCR was done with HTBI primers and the Qiagen OneStep RT-PCR kit, and was followed by a second round of multiplex PCR, then size selection and purification. The raw public data were reprocessed by TCRdb itself: fastp quality trimming at Q25, MiXCR clonotype calling, in-frame beta chains only. Entries are consolidated by CDR3 protein sequence, retaining the most common genes and DNA. Here the sample has approximately 1.2 million distinct CDR3 sequences; less than 45% occur a single time. Over 8.5% of the sample goes to the ten largest clones. Sequenced input: peripheral blood or thyroid tissue (not recorded which). All receptors come from an adult man with Graves' hyperthyroidism.

This clonotype has a handful of counts. The chain employs TRBV5-5 and TRBJ1-2, with a weak D call TRBD1 (5 bases). CDR3 length: 15 amino acids. The germline V gene encodes CDR1 SGHKS and CDR2 YYEKEE (reference sequence). V was trimmed by 6 bases and J by 2 bases, leaving 17 bases between them. CDR3 region: CASTDLGTTNYGYTF. In nucleotides, the CDR3 is TGTGCCAGCACCGATTTGGGGACTACCAACTATGGCTACACCTTC.

In its sample, this clonotype was seen many times. This chain uses TRBV12-3 or TRBV12-4 with TRBJ2-7; possible D gene TRBD2, 6 bases. The CDR3 loop spans 15 amino acids. The V and J ends lost 4 bases and 4 bases respectively, with 17 bases between them. In nucleotides, the CDR3 is TGTGCCAGCAGTTGGGTCGGAGGGAGCGTGTACGAGCAGTACTTC. Residues: CASSWVGGSVYEQYF.

This clonotype was found many times. The V gene is TRBV7-9, the J gene TRBJ1-1; D gene ambiguous. The germline gives CDR1 SEHNR, CDR2 FQNEAQ (reference sequence). CDR3 length: 13 residues. V was pared by 1 base and J by 3 bases, with 6 bases between. The CDR3 spells CASSLVADTEAFF. CDR3 DNA: TGTGCCAGCAGCTTAGTGGCAGACACTGAAGCTTTCTTT.

V usage is TRBV24-1 and J usage is TRBJ2-1; perhaps D is TRBD1 or TRBD2 (5 bases each). V shed 5 bases and J shed 4 bases, with 8 bases lying between them. Germline CDR1 and CDR2: KGHDR and SFDVKD. There are 13 residues in the CDR3. The CDR3 coding sequence is TGTGCCACCAGTGTTGAGGGGTACAATGAGCAGTTCTTC. Amino acid sequence: CATSVEGYNEQFF.

On this clonotype itself: This may come from a read error, since a much larger clone is one base off. V gene TRBV20-1 combines with J gene TRBJ1-4, with 7 bases fitting TRBD1. The germline V gene encodes CDR1 DFQATT and CDR2 SNEGSKA (reference sequence). This CDR3 has 12 amino acids. V gave up 4 bases and J gave up 7 bases; unmatched junction bases: 3. CDR3 region: CSAIGTVEKLFF. The DNA of the CDR3 is TGCAGTGCTATTGGGACAGTTGAAAAACTGTTTTTT.

This clonotype turned up a few times. This may be a read error: a much more frequent sequence differs by one nucleotide. The gene calls are TRBV19 and TRBJ1-1; D not certain. Germline V gene lookup returns CDR1 LNHDA and CDR2 SQIVND (reference sequence). The CDR3 loop spans 13 amino acids. CDR3 in amino acids: CVSTTQFWTEAFF. The CDR3 DNA is TGTGTCAGTACAACACAGTTTTGGACTGAAGCTTTCTTT. The full variable domain, with the rest looked up from reference TRBV19 and TRBJ1-1, is DGGITQSPKYLFRKEGQNVTLSCEQNLNHDAMYWYRQDPGQGLRLIYYSQIVNDFQKGDIAEGYSVSREKKESFPLTVTSAQKNPTAFYLCVSTTQFWTEAFFGQGTRLTVV.

A few counts support this clonotype. It may be a read error: a sequence one base away is much more abundant. The conserved closing phenylalanine or tryptophan is absent in this CDR3, likely reflecting a read error. Because the CDR3's place on the DNA is in doubt, the DNA is left out and the CDR3 is given as listed by TCRdb. The chain has TRBV12-3 or TRBV12-4 and TRBJ1-1. The CDR3 contains 11 residues when both ends are counted. CDR3 in amino acids: CASSHRLKTFL.

This clonotype was counted only a few times. The chain employs TRBV18 and TRBJ1-1; possibly TRBD1 for D (5 bases). V lost 8 bases to trimming and J lost 4 bases, with 17 bases between them. Germline loops: CDR1 KGHSH, CDR2 LQKENI. CDR3 length equals 14 residues. The CDR3 DNA sequence: TGTGCCAGCGCTACCGGTAAGGGGAGCACTGAAGCTTTCTTT. Amino acid sequence: CASATGKGSTEAFF.

This clonotype was seen a handful of times. The rearrangement links TRBV29-1 to TRBJ2-1; 9 nucleotides match TRBD2. The length of the CDR3 is 15 residues. In germline, CDR1 is SQVTM, CDR2 ANQGSEA. The junction had 13 bases not matched to a gene; V was cut back by 7 bases and J by 6 bases. The CDR3 nucleotides read TGCAGCGCCACCCCAGGTCTAGCGGGAAGCAATGAGCAGTTCTTC. Translation: CSATPGLAGSNEQFF.

This chain joins TRBV5-1 and TRBJ2-5; D not resolved. Germline CDR1 is SGHRS and CDR2 is YFSETQ. V was clipped by 4 bases and J by 2 bases, with 12 bases between them. The CDR3 totals 14 residues. CDR3 in amino acids: CASSPTVVQETQYF. In DNA form, the CDR3 reads TGCGCCAGCAGCCCCACTGTAGTGCAAGAGACCCAGTACTTC.

V is TRBV6-1 and J is TRBJ1-5, with a possible D match to TRBD1 (5 bases). The CDR3 length is 18 residues. The V end lost 6 bases, the J end lost 7 bases, and 28 bases lay between the germline ends. In germline, CDR1 is MNHNS, CDR2 SASEGT. CDR3 nucleotides: TGTGCCAGCAGCGCGGCCCTGGGACTGGGAGAAGTTGGACAGCCCCAGCATTTT. Amino acids: CASSAALGLGEVGQPQHF.

The sample holds many counts of this clonotype. The gene calls are TRBV10-3 and TRBJ1-6; no definite D call. The CDR3 runs to 16 residues. V was trimmed by 0 bases and J by 7 bases, leaving 13 bases between them. Per germline, CDR1 ENHRY and CDR2 SYGVKD. As DNA, the CDR3 is TGTGCCATCAGTGAGTCGGGCAGACCTTGGAATTCACCCCTCCACTTT. Amino acids: CAISESGRPWNSPLHF.

A remark on this clonotype: A much more abundant neighbour one base away suggests this may be a read error. The rearrangement uses TRBV7-3 and TRBJ2-7; possibly TRBD2 for D (5 bases). Germline V lookup: CDR1 SGHTA, CDR2 FQGTGA. Trimming pared 9 bases from V and 1 base from J, leaving 19 bases between. This CDR3 has 15 residues. CDR3 sequence (DNA): TGTGCCAGTAGTATGGCCAGCGGAAAATCCTACGAGCAGTACTTC. Its translation is CASSMASGKSYEQYF.

Turning to this clonotype: A much more abundant neighbour one base away suggests this may be a read error. The chain uses TRBV19 and TRBJ1-1; D uncertain. The CDR3 consists of 13 residues. Germline V lookup: CDR1 LNHDA, CDR2 SQIVND (reference sequence). CDR3 sequence (DNA): TGTGCCAGTAGTATAGTTCGAGATACTGAAGCTTCCTTT. Amino acid sequence: CASSIVRDTEASF.

Worth noting for this clonotype: A much bigger clone sits one base away, suggesting this may be a read error. The chain couples TRBV7-2 to TRBJ2-5; D perhaps matches TRBD2 (6 bases). The CDR3 contains 14 residues. Germline V CDR1 and CDR2: SGHTA, FQGNSA. V was trimmed by 7 bases and J by 5 bases, leaving 17 bases between them. The CDR3 reads CASNGRGRGETQYF. CDR3 sequence (DNA): TGTGCCAGCAACGGACGGGGGAGAGGGGAGACCCAGTACTTC.

Comments on this clonotype: A much bigger clone sits one base away, suggesting this may be a read error. V gene TRBV19 combines with J gene TRBJ1-5; TRBD1 is a possible D gene (6 bases). The CDR3 loop spans 13 amino acids. V gave up 8 bases and J gave up 4 bases, with 12 bases separating them. CDR1 and CDR2 from the germline V gene are LNHDA and SQIVND (reference sequence). The CDR3 here is CASGKDSNQPQHF. The DNA for the CDR3 is TGTGCCAGTGGAAAGGACAGTAATCAGCCCCAGCATTTT.

Only a few counts were recorded for this clonotype. The chain has TRBV11-2 and TRBJ2-7, with D unclear. The V and J ends lost 3 bases and 2 bases respectively, with 8 bases between them. The CDR3 sequence is 13 residues long. In germline, CDR1 is SGHAT, CDR2 FQNNGV. CDR3 sequence: CASSLPVAYEQYF. DNA for the CDR3: TGTGCCAGCAGCTTGCCAGTAGCCTACGAGCAGTACTTC.

This clonotype was recorded at least ten times. V is TRBV7-9 and J is TRBJ2-7; 7 positions agree with TRBD1. Trimming cost V 6 bases and J 4 bases; bases outside gene matches: 6. The CDR3 is made up of 13 amino acids. CDR1 is SEHNR, CDR2 FQNEAQ, per germline (reference sequence). The CDR3, as DNA: TGTGCCAGCAGTCCGACAGGGCCTTACGAGCAGTACTTC. This gives the protein CASSPTGPYEQYF.

The V call is TRBV10-3, the J call TRBJ1-2; D remains ambiguous. This CDR3 has 14 amino acids. Trimming pared 3 bases from V and 0 bases from J, leaving 8 bases between. CDR1 is ENHRY and CDR2 is SYGVKD in the germline V gene. CDR3 DNA sequence: TGTGCCATCAGTGACAGTCTATCTAACTATGGCTACACCTTC. This encodes CAISDSLSNYGYTF.

This clonotype was seen repeatedly, ten times or more. The chain is built from TRBV9 and TRBJ1-2; D remains unclear. Trimming shortened V by 1 base and J by 0 bases, and 7 bases separated the two germline ends. CDR1 SGDLS and CDR2 YYNGEE come from the germline V gene. This CDR3 has 14 amino acids. CDR3 in DNA: TGTGCCAGCAGCGTATCAGCCACTAACTATGGCTACACCTTC. Protein: CASSVSATNYGYTF.

This clonotype was detected ten times or more. V gene TRBV10-3 combines with J gene TRBJ2-7, with unresolved D. With 5 bases removed from V and 4 bases from J, the gap between germline ends came to 6 bases. Per the germline V gene, CDR1 is ENHRY and CDR2 is SYGVKD. CDR3 size: 11 residues. In DNA form, the CDR3 reads TGTGCCATCAGTCCCCTTTACGAGCAGTACTTC. This sequence encodes CAISPLYEQYF.